This T cell receptor beta chain was obtained from a study of beta chain features in type 1 diabetes (dated by TCRdb to 2016 to 2018). In terms of the full investigation: No differences in mean age, gender distribution, total cell number or subset yield were found between patients and healthy donors. A total of 100 million to 110 million sorted cells were examined across all samples, and a strong correlation was observed between cell number per subset and RNA yield. Whereas all 30 or so donors provided naive and central memory subsets, regulatory and stem cell-like memory subsets were isolated from just 8 patients and about 8 healthy donors. In the study, recently diagnosed type 1 diabetes patients and matched healthy donors were compared on the TCRB repertoires of their sorted circulating CD4+ T cell subsets.

Spanning cysteine to phenylalanine, the CDR3 consists of 15 amino acids. Kept here is only the CDR3 DNA, which spans 45 bases and is read in frame from base 1. Trimming at the junction amounts to 6 bases on V and 0 bases on J, and the germline ends lie 11 bases apart. Looking up the germline V gene (reference sequence) yields CDR1 MNHEY and CDR2 SMNVEV. The full study reports these points: Naive, central memory and regulatory TCRB repertoires appeared to be more alike among patients than among healthy donors. Patients with type 1 diabetes made fewer insertions and deleted more nucleotides at VDJ recombination sites, implying thymic rearrangement abnormalities. PCR might favor shorter templates, but patient and control samples were amplified and corrected together, so any skew would affect both groups equally. Because cDNA was sequenced instead of genomic DNA, activated cells with high expression could be over-represented, although the groups did not differ in activation or CD3 levels. In all four CD4+ subsets, TCRB CDR3 length was moderately but significantly shorter in type 1 diabetes patients. Only small numbers of individuals were included in the HLA sub-analyses, which left unresolved whether HLA type had any influence on TCRB rearrangement.

Each donor gave one peripheral blood draw, averaging roughly 120 mL, which was collected into heparinised tubes. Naive, central memory, regulatory and stem cell-like memory CD4+ T cells were sorted on a BD FACSAria II using a panel including CD45RO, CCR7, CD25, CD127, CD95 and CD27. All sorted populations exceeded 95% purity. PBMCs were isolated immediately by Lymphoprep density gradient centrifugation and stained directly without culture. So that batch effects would be minimized, each experiment stained and sorted samples in pairs, pairing one healthy donor with one patient. The entire isolated RNA was reverse transcribed using the High Capacity cDNA Reverse Transcription Kit, and thus expressed TCRB transcripts were sequenced. Deep immunoSEQ sequencing was applied to naive, central memory and regulatory T cell samples, giving an average of roughly 3.5 million total reads per sample. Sorted cells were lysed in RLT buffer, and RNA was extracted using DNase-treated RNeasy Micro or Mini kits according to cell number. To prevent cross-contamination, each cell subset was processed individually, whereas patient and healthy donor samples were processed jointly. The immunoSEQ multiplex PCR was used to amplify TCRB sequences from cDNA, yielding 87-bp fragments that span the CDR3 region. The amplicons were sequenced using the Illumina HiSeq platform. In the original analysis: Synthetic template baselines were used to correct PCR bias computationally, reads within Hamming distance 2 were collapsed together, and singletons that could not be merged were discarded. By aligning reads against IMGT, V, D and J genes, CDR3 length, and insertions or deletions at six rearrangement sites were assigned. Within each subset, clonotype counts were normalized to sorted cell number, and only after that were true diversity and Gini coefficients computed with the tcR R package. Repertoire sharing was quantified using the overlap coefficient calculated on TCRB nucleotide sequences. The table was pulled from immuneACCESS by TCRdb, which kept in-frame rearrangements only. Such tables lose some clones; where checked, under half of the loss comes from unresolved V genes, and the rest has no known cause. That table furnishes V, J and clone size, whereas the DNA furnished D and trimming. This sample has 60,000 or so clones in its table, and approximately 59% of those were observed once. About 2.2% of the sample lies in the top ten.

Regarding this clone: Its antigen target is currently unknown. Base quality data are lacking; no much larger clone is found one base away.

The receptor comes from a woman aged 18 to 35 in good health. Recombination connected TRBV27 to TRBJ2-2, with the D gene too uncertain to name. The sequenced material came from Tregs from blood. The sample's cell subset or site label, decoded: regulatory CD4+ T cells. In nucleotides, the sequence is TGTGCCAGCAGCCCCGGTTTGGCGAACACCGGGGAGCTGTTTTTT. This translates into CASSPGLANTGELFF.